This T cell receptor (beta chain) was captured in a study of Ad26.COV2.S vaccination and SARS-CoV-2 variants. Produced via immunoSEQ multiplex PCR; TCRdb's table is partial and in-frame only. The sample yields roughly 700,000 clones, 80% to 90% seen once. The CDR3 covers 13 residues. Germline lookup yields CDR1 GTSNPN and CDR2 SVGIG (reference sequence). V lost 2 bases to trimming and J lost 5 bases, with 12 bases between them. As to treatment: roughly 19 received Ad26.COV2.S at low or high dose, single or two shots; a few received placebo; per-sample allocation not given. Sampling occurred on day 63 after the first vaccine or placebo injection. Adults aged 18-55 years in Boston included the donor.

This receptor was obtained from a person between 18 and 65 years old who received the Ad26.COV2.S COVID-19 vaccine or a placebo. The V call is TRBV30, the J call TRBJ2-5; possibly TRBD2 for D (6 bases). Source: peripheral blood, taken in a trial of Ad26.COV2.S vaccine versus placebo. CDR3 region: CAWSPNRGETQYF. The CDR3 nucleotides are TGTGCCTGGAGTCCAAACCGGGGGGAGACCCAGTACTTC. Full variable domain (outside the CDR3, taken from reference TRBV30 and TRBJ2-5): SQTIHQWPATLVQPVGSPLSLECTVEGTSNPNLYWYRQAAGRGLQLLFYSVGIGQISSEVPQNLSASRPQDRQFILSSKKLLLSDSGFYLCAWSPNRGETQYFGPGTRLLVL.